This TCR beta chain was obtained from a study of CD8 T cells in ankylosing spondylitis (TCRdb year 2017). Notes on the research overall: The study profiled T cell receptor beta repertoires in healthy donors and ankylosing spondylitis patients to find disease-linked TCR variants. The whole study cohort included 85 to 120 healthy donors and 25 ankylosing spondylitis patients. Peripheral blood samples were taken, and synovial fluid was additionally collected from ankylosing spondylitis patients. What the authors observed across the whole study: According to the report, matched synovial fluid samples from ankylosing spondylitis patients were significantly enriched for the disease-linked clones. A CD8+ phenotype was shown by the disease-linked clones, which were found at relatively low frequencies in peripheral blood. Some of the motif variants had been reported before in the synovial fluid and blood of reactive arthritis patients, a finding that suggests common disease-initiation mechanisms. Blood from ankylosing spondylitis patients appeared to be characterized by a TCR beta motif made up of under 10 highly homologous amino acid variants.

The reads were generated on an Illumina HiSeq 2500. Quantitative 5'-RACE with molecular barcodes was the method used to prepare the TCR beta libraries. Per the authors' processing: To identify disease-linked TCR variants, a new computational method was used, one built on a probabilistic model of VDJ rearrangement. TCRdb took the public reads, trimmed them with fastp at Q25, ran MiXCR for clone calling and kept in-frame beta chains. Each entry is one CDR3 protein sequence, shown with its most common DNA and genes. The V and J calls here are based on TCRdb, not the publication. The sample has about 300,000 distinct CDR3 sequences on record, around 20% of them singletons. The ten largest account for roughly 4% of the sample. Concerning this clonotype itself: Its binding antigen is unknown. No base-level quality is on record; no much larger clone is a single base apart.

Looking up the germline V gene (reference sequence) yields CDR1 LNHDA and CDR2 SQIVND. Including cysteine and phenylalanine, the CDR3 has 12 amino acids. This entry keeps only the CDR3 DNA: 36 bases, framed from base 1. The V and J ends are trimmed by 6 bases and 7 bases, leaving 12 bases between them. The receptor comes from a female donor with ankylosing spondylitis or in good health (not recorded which). The chain uses TRBV19 and TRBJ1-2, with the D gene uncertain. Sequenced material: blood, either unsorted or a sorted T cell fraction (not recorded which). The CDR3 protein sequence reads: CASRPGEGGYTF. The sequenced DNA: TGTGCCAGTAGACCGGGAGAGGGTGGCTACACCTTC.